One T cell receptor (beta chain) is described in this entry. The antigen remains unidentified. Repertoires were generated with immunoSEQ multiplex PCR, while TCRdb's copy carries only in-frame clones and drops some. The sample holds roughly 50,000 clones, roughly 80% seen once. Trimming stripped 2 bases from V and 3 bases from J, with 6 bases between. The CDR3 runs to 13 residues. Germline V gives CDR1 MDHEN, CDR2 SYDVKM. The data are from a study of T cells in tumors after PD-1 blockade. Overall study context: Excluded were patients with checkpoint blockade, immunosuppressants, or radiotherapy or other anti-cancer therapy within 4 weeks. Each patient got pembrolizumab 200 mg every 3 weeks or cemiplimab 350 mg every 2 weeks. Regarding the study as a whole: About 41% of tumor TCR clonotypes were also found in blood.

The rearrangement links TRBV28 to TRBJ2-3, with D uncertain. The input for sequencing was PBMCs, taken before anti-PD-1 treatment. The clonotype originates from a human donor with basal cell carcinoma. The CDR3 is CASSLVGTDTQYF. The CDR3 DNA is TGTGCCAGCAGTTTAGTGGGTACAGATACGCAGTATTTT.